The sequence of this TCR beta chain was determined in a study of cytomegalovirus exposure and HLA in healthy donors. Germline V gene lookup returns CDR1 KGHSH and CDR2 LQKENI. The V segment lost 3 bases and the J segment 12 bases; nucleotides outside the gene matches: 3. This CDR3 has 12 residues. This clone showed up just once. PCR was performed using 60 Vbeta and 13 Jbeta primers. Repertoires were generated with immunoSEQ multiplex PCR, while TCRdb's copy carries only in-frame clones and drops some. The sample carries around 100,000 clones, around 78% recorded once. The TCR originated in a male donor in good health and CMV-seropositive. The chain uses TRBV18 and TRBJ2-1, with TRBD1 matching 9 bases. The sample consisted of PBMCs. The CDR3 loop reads CASSPGQGRQFF. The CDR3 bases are TGTGCCAGCTCACCGGGACAGGGACGGCAGTTCTTC.